This T cell receptor beta chain emerged from a study of T cell clonality in common variable immunodeficiency. Germline V CDR1 and CDR2: SGHNT, YENEEA. V gave up 5 bases and J gave up 5 bases; unmatched junction bases: 11. The CDR3 contains 15 residues. This clone was recorded many times. The sequence runs out 3 residues before the end of the CDR3; the remainder is reconstructed from the germline J gene. Measured with immunoSEQ multiplex PCR; TCRdb has only the in-frame clones, and not every one. The sample was found to contain tens of thousands of clones, and every one recurs. The TCR comes from a person between 18 and 75 years old in good health. Sequencing input: peripheral blood mononuclear cells. The chain carries TRBV11-3 and TRBJ2-7, with 8 nucleotides matching TRBD1. CDR3 DNA (partial): TGTGCCAGCAGCACTCGGACAGGGCCCACCAACGAG. Protein: CASSTRTGPTNE. The whole CDR3 sequence reads CASSTRTGPTNEQYF.